These 2 T cell receptor beta chains originate from one sample sequenced in a study of T cell repertoires in cytomegalovirus infection. No antigens are known for them. Each CDR3 protein is one row after TCRdb ran MiXCR on the reads. The sample lists around 710,000 distinct CDR3 sequences, 25% to 30% occurring once. This material consisted of cultured CD8+ T cells from PBMCs, taken from culture after CMV antigen stimulation. The source is a human donor in good health (CMV status not recorded). Some clones in this sample may be carry-over from other donors' samples.

This clonotype was recorded a few times. CDR3 sequence reads: CASSAGTITEAFF. Here the CDR3 DNA reads TGTGCCAGCAGTGCAGGGACGATCACTGAAGCTTTCTTT. The V and J genes are TRBV27 and TRBJ1-1; tentatively, D is TRBD1 (5 bases). Germline V CDR1 and CDR2: MNHEY, SMNVEV (reference sequence). V lost 5 bases and J lost 4, with 11 bases in between. This CDR3 contains 13 residues.

This clonotype occurred a few times. CDR3 sequence reads: CASSTGTGGYEQYV. The CDR3 nucleotides read TGCGCCAGCAGTACCGGGACAGGGGGCTACGAGCAGTACGTC. V is TRBV10-2 and J is TRBJ2-7, with 11 bases aligning to TRBD1. Trimming took 5 bases from V and 3 from J; bases not matched to a gene: 3. CDR1 WSHSY and CDR2 SAAADI come from the germline V gene. The CDR3 extends over 14 amino acids.